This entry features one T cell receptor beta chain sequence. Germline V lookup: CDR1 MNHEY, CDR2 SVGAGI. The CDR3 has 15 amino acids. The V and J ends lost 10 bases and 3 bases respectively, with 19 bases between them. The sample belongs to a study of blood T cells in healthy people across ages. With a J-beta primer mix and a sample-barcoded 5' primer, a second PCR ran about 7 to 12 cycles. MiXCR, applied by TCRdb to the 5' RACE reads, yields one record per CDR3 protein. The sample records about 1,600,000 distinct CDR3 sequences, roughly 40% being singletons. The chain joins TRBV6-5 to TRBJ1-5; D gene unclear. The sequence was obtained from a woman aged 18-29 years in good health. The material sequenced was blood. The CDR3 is CATKGGAGVNQPQHF. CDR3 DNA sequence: TGTGCCACTAAGGGCGGCGCGGGCGTCAATCAGCCCCAGCATTTT.